This TCR beta chain emerged from a study of regulatory T cells in long-lasting Graves disease. This CDR3 spans 12 amino acids. The ends were cut back, 1 base at V and 6 bases at J, with 10 bases in the middle. CDR1 is GTSNPN and CDR2 is SVGIG in the germline V gene (reference sequence). Study findings and constraints: Reduced TCR diversity was observed in persistent Graves' patients versus newly diagnosed patients. Patients with persistent disease showed a bias toward TRBV28, TRBJ1-2 and TRBJ2-5.

Noted time point: persistent/refractory GD, antithyroid drugs over 5 years with positive TRAb. The authors made the TCR library using RNA they extracted from PBMCs. In its sample, this clonotype was seen a few times. Its antigen is as yet unknown. Arm-PCR with iRepertoire HTBI primers amplified the CDR3 regions for these TCR beta libraries. Per the original methods: Across all samples, under 65 TRBV segments and 15 or so TRBJ segments were identified. TCRdb processed the multiplex PCR reads anew with MiXCR; each CDR3 protein has one entry. These V and J calls derive from TCRdb rather than the authors' analysis. The sample shows more than 300,000 distinct CDR3 sequences, less than 20% of them seen only once.

The sequencing used peripheral blood mononuclear cells (PBMCs), collected when the disease was refractory, from a patient treated with antithyroid drugs. The clonotype was recovered from a female donor with Graves disease. The rearrangement links TRBV30 to TRBJ2-7; weak D call: TRBD1 (5 bases). CDR3 in DNA: TGTGCCTGGAGTGGTCAGGGCCTCGAGCAGTACTTC. As protein: CAWSGQGLEQYF.